This TCR beta chain was documented in a study of blood T cell repertoires in COVID-19. Study background: Samples came from the United States, Italy and Spain, spanning acute and convalescent COVID-19.

Only a few counts were recorded for this clone. The V and J ends lost 10 bases and 0 bases, in that order; junction bases with no gene match: 6. CDR1 is ENHRY, CDR2 SYGVKD, per germline. This CDR3 is 15 amino acids long. Data came from immunoSEQ multiplex PCR; TCRdb stores just in-frame clones and leaves some out. The table includes some 310,000 clones, 85% to 90% detected once. Sequenced input: PBMCs or T cells enriched from blood (not recorded which). This TCR derives from a woman aged 25 to 39 who had recovered from COVID-19. This chain connects TRBV10-3 to TRBJ1-5; TRBD1 agrees at 10 bases. CDR3 sequence (DNA): TGTGCCACCCAGACAGGGGGCTATAGCAATCAGCCCCAGCATTTT. Translation gives CATQTGGYSNQPQHF.